This TCR beta chain was identified in a study of CD8 T cells in acute hepatitis C reinfection (TCRdb year 2021). Describing the broader study: This study examined the TCRbeta repertoire of CD8+ T cells that recognize the HCV NS3-1073 epitope, both during acute infection and after viral clearance. Several spontaneous resolvers provided paired acute and follow-up samples.

Explained via the paper, the time point label denotes: naive CD8 control sorted from an acute-time-point sample. Enrolled in the Montreal Hepatitis C Cohort (HEPCO) in Canada, the donors were people who inject drugs, and these donors were followed every 3 months. Acute primary HCV infection was defined as a positive HCV RNA or antibody test after a negative test within the previous 24 weeks. Cells were surface stained with CD3, CD8 and CD45RO antibodies, and an aqua fixable dye was used to exclude dead cells. More than five subjects who developed chronic infection, defined as HCV RNA positivity at 24 weeks, were also included in the cohort. Frozen stocks of peripheral blood mononuclear cells were first thawed, after which negative isolation of CD8+ T cells was carried out using the MACS CD8+ T cell Isolation Kit. A BD FACSAria II cell sorter was used for cell sorting. Genomic DNA was extracted from FACS-sorted cells, and TCRbeta chain sequencing was performed through the commercial immunoSEQ service. Concerning the study's data processing: The repertoire data were analyzed using ImmunoSEQ Analyzer software v3.0 and R v3.5.1. Only productive rearrangements were analyzed, because sequences with stop codons or out-of-frame rearrangements were removed. Simpson diversity, Shannon entropy, CDR3 length and nucleotide addition metrics were obtained from the sequencing provider. Based on frequency, clonotypes were placed into dominant, sub-dominant, low or lowest abundance groups, and clonotypes under 0.1% were left out of most analyses. A CDR3 amino acid clonotype was called public when found in at least two subjects at a cumulative frequency of at least 0.5%. TCRdb stores this immuneACCESS table with in-frame sequences only. Part of the clones is absent; in the studies checked, under half of the shortfall reflects unresolved V genes, and no reason is known for the rest. Clonal size and the V and J genes are those of that table, whereas D and trimming came from the DNA. Across this sample there are over 35,000 clones, with about 86% seen only once. 0.5% of the sample lies in the top ten.

The germline V gene supplies CDR1 ENHRY and CDR2 SYGVKD. The CDR3 sequence holds 14 residues, the cysteine and phenylalanine included. Only the CDR3 region is kept as DNA, spanning 42 bases read in frame from base 1. Between the V and J ends, shortened by 4 bases and 6 bases respectively, the junction contains 13 bases. This clone was seen more than once but under ten times. Its antigen specificity is not known. There are no base qualities to consult, and no much larger clone falls within one base. The paper's findings and limits, for the study overall: CDR3 sequences shared with other epitopes were rare, and differing sequencing approaches may have limited exact matching. Diversity in the NS3-1073 specific repertoires was high, and no significant differences in diversity emerged among acute resolver, follow-up resolver and acute chronic samples. Because bulk sequencing covered only the TCRbeta chain, the alphabeta pairing of the public clonotypes could not be determined. All groups preferentially used the TRBV04 and TRBV06 gene families, and overrepresentation in the naive pool did not explain this preferential usage. Over ten public clonotypes were found regardless of outcome, and V04-02/J02-02 was used by one public clonotype. Chronically infected subjects had no follow-up repertoires because NS3-1073 specific cells were too rare to sort.

The chain was built from TRBV10-3 and TRBJ2-1; too little of a D gene remains to name it. This receptor was obtained from a man younger than 45 with chronic hepatitis C. The specimen was naive CD8+ T cells from PBMCs. The sample's cell subset or site label is to be understood as: sorted total naive CD45RO-negative CD8+ T cells. The DNA reads TGTGCCATCAGTGGGGAATGGGTCCCCAATGAGCAGTTCTTC. Its protein is CAISGEWVPNEQFF.